The 15 T cell receptor beta chains below were found in one sample sequenced in a study of blood T cell repertoires in COVID-19. Libraries were prepared by immunoSEQ multiplex PCR; TCRdb keeps only in-frame clonotypes and omits some of them. The sample shows around 200,000 clones, around nine tenths of them seen only once. The sample was peripheral blood. These receptors originate from a woman between 18 and 29 years old who had recovered from COVID-19.

Details on this clone: Other DNA sequences in this sample translate to the same CDR3. This chain uses TRBV19 with TRBJ1-4, with D unclear. The ends were cut back, 3 bases at V and 0 bases at J, with 8 bases in the middle. The CDR3 is made up of 15 amino acids. Germline CDR1 is LNHDA and CDR2 is SQIVND (reference sequence). Written as DNA, the CDR3 is TGTGCCAGTAGTATCCGGGTTGCAACTAATGAAAAACTGTTTTTT. Translation gives CASSIRVATNEKLFF.

This rearrangement joins TRBV7-9 to TRBJ1-5; D might be TRBD1 (6 bases). The CDR3 sequence is 15 residues long. Germline lookup yields CDR1 SEHNR and CDR2 FQNEAQ (reference sequence). The V gene lost 3 bases and the J gene lost 2 bases, with 11 bases spanning the gap. The CDR3 DNA is TGTGCCAGCAGCTTGGGCAGGGGTCGCAATCAGCCCCAGCATTTT. Translation: CASSLGRGRNQPQHF. The variable domain in full, with the rest retrieved from reference TRBV7-9 and TRBJ1-5, is DTGVSQNPRHKITKRGQNVTFRCDPISEHNRLYWYRQTLGQGPEFLTYFQNEAQLEKSRLLSDRFSAERPKGSFSTLEIQRTEQGDSAMYLCASSLGRGRNQPQHFGDGTRLSIL.

V and J are TRBV7-2 and TRBJ2-2; tentative D call: TRBD1 (5 bases). V shed 6 bases and J shed 3 bases, with 8 bases lying between them. CDR3 length equals 13 residues. Germline CDR1 and CDR2: SGHTA and FQGNSA. CDR3 DNA: TGTGCCAGCAGTCGCAGGGACACCGGGGAGCTGTTTTTT. Translated: CASSRRDTGELFF.

A few counts support this clone. V usage is TRBV6-5 and J usage is TRBJ1-2; 11 positions match TRBD1. V lost 6 bases and J lost 5; bases outside the gene matches: 5. The length of the CDR3 is 14 residues. CDR1 and CDR2 from the germline V gene are MNHEY and SVGAGI. CDR3 residues: CASSTGTGGYGYTF. Here the CDR3 DNA reads TGTGCCAGCAGCACCGGGACAGGGGGGTATGGCTACACCTTC.

The genes are TRBV6-5 and TRBJ1-3; 7 bases fit TRBD1. V lost 4 bases to trimming and J lost 2 bases; unmatched junction nucleotides: 5. Germline CDR1 MNHEY, CDR2 SVGAGI. The CDR3 consists of 15 residues. CDR3 protein: CASSSRGTAGNTIYF. CDR3 bases: TGTGCCAGCAGTTCCCGGGGGACAGCTGGAAACACCATATATTTT.

This chain links TRBV27 with TRBJ2-3; 11 nucleotides line up with TRBD2. J was trimmed by 3 bases and V by 8 bases; bases with no gene match: 7. Looked up from germline, CDR1 is MNHEY and CDR2 is SMNVEV (reference sequence). The CDR3 consists of 15 residues. The CDR3 coding sequence is TGTGCCAGCTTAGCGGGAGGGCCCGGGACAGATACGCAGTATTTT. Protein: CASLAGGPGTDTQYF.

This CDR3 is CASSQDGYGYTF. The CDR3 DNA sequence: TGTGCCAGCAGCCAAGACGGCTATGGCTACACCTTC. The J gene is TRBJ1-2, the V gene TRBV4-2; D unresolved. The V and J ends lost 0 bases and 4 bases respectively, with 3 bases between them. The CDR3 is 12 amino acids. Germline values: CDR1 LGHNA, CDR2 YNFKEQ.

This chain links TRBV19 with TRBJ2-5; D is perhaps TRBD2 (7 bases). This CDR3 region has 15 residues. Per the germline V gene, CDR1 is LNHDA and CDR2 is SQIVND (reference sequence). V shed 2 bases and J shed 5 bases, with 15 bases lying between them. The CDR3 is CASSILGGGLETQYF. The CDR3 DNA reads as TGTGCCAGTAGTATACTGGGGGGGGGCCTGGAGACCCAGTACTTC.

At least ten counts were recorded for this clone. V is TRBV1 and J is TRBJ2-3; the table's D call TRBD2 went unverified against the DNA. TRBV1 is a known pseudogene. The CDR3 extends over 22 amino acids. For the CDR3, the DNA is TGCACCAGCAGCCGCCCTGATGGTAGGGCTAGCGGGGGGGTCAAAGGCACAGATACGCAGTATTTT. This translates into CTSSRPDGRASGGVKGTDTQYF.

The V gene is TRBV7-9, the J gene TRBJ1-1; TRBD1 matches at 7 bases. In germline, CDR1 is SEHNR, CDR2 FQNEAQ (reference sequence). There are 14 residues in the CDR3. Trimming removed 5 bases from V and 1 base from J; junction bases left unmatched: 4. CDR3 DNA: TGTGCCAGCAGCCGGGGACAGAAGAACACTGAAGCTTTCTTT. This gives the protein CASSRGQKNTEAFF.

J is TRBJ1-1 and V is TRBV18; 7 bases map to TRBD1. Trimming cost V 5 bases and J 4 bases; bases outside gene matches: 1. This CDR3 spans 12 amino acids. From germline, CDR1 is KGHSH and CDR2 LQKENI. The CDR3 nucleotides read TGTGCCAGCTCAAGACAGGGCACTGAAGCTTTCTTT. Translated: CASSRQGTEAFF. The whole variable domain, remainder taken from reference TRBV18 and TRBJ1-1, is NAGVMQNPRHLVRRRGQEARLRCSPMKGHSHVYWYRQLPEEGLKFMVYLQKENIIDESGMPKERFSAEFPKEGPSILRIQQVVRGDSAAYFCASSRQGTEAFFGQGTRLTVV.

The chain recombines TRBV6-5 with TRBJ2-2; 13 bases line up with TRBD2. Trimming at V came to 7 bases and at J to 6 bases, leaving 2 bases not matched to a gene. Germline V gene sequence: CDR1 MNHEY, CDR2 SVGAGI. CDR3 size: 14 residues. CDR3: CASNGLAGAGELFF. The CDR3, as DNA: TGTGCCAGCAACGGACTAGCGGGGGCCGGGGAGCTGTTTTTT.

The chain links TRBV6-5 to TRBJ2-1, with TRBD2 identical over 13 bases. This CDR3 is 14 amino acids long. Losses at the gene ends were 5 bases for V and 10 bases for J; bases not matched to a gene: 5. Germline CDR1 MNHEY, CDR2 SVGAGI. The CDR3 DNA sequence: TGTGCCAGCAGTCAAAGACTAGCGGGAGGCGAGCAGTTCTTC. It translates to CASSQRLAGGEQFF.

V usage is TRBV15 and J usage is TRBJ1-4, with 7 bases fitting TRBD1. V was pared by 0 bases and J by 12 bases, with 4 bases of the junction left unmatched. The CDR3 contains 13 residues. Germline assignment: CDR1 LNHNV and CDR2 YYDKDF (reference sequence). The CDR3 DNA is TGTGCCACCAGCAGAGATCGGACAGGAGAACTGTTTTTT. The encoded protein is CATSRDRTGELFF.

This clone occurred many times. The CDR3 spells CASSQQLAGGPYEQYF. CDR3 nucleotides: TGTGCCAGCAGCCAACAACTAGCGGGGGGGCCCTACGAGCAGTACTTC. The V and J genes are TRBV3-1 (or the pseudogene TRBV3-2) and TRBJ2-7, with 13 bases fitting TRBD2. Germline V gene lookup returns CDR1 LGHDT and CDR2 YNNKEL (reference sequence). Losses at the gene ends were 2 bases for V and 2 bases for J; bases not matched to a gene: 3. The length of the CDR3 is 16 residues.